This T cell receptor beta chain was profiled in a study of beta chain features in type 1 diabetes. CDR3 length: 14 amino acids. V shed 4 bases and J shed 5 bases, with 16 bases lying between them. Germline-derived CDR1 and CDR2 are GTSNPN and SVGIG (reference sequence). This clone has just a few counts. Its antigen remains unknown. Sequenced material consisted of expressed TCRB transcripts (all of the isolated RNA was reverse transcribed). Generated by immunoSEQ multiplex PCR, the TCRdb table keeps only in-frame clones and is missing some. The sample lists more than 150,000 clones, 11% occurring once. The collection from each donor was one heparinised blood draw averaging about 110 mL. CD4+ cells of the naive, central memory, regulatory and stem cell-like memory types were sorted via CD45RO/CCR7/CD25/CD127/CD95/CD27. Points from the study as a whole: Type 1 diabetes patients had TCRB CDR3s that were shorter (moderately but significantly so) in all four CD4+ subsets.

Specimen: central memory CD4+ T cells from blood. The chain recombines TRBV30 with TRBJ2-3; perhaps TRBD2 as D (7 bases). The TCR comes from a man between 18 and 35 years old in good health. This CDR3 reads CAWNRAGVRDTQYF. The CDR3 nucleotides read TGTGCCTGGAACAGGGCGGGGGTCAGAGATACGCAGTATTTT.